These T cell receptor beta chains were read from a single sample in a study of sequential checkpoint blockade in melanoma. The table came from immunoSEQ multiplex PCR; TCRdb's copy has only in-frame clones and leaves some out. The repertoire includes more than 30,000 clones, about 86% of them detected once, and 22% sits in the top ten. The source material was CD8+ T cells sorted from blood (inferred from file names), sampled from a patient given nivolumab and ipilimumab in sequence. These receptors all stem from a human donor with melanoma. Both conserved end residues are part of each CDR3. The order of the fields is V gene, clone size, J gene, CDR3 protein. Clone sizes are given selectively: once, few, many, or a class where the clone is expanded.

>TRBV7-6|-|TRBJ2-5
CASSLGRTAYQETQYF
>TRBV19|-|TRBJ2-2
CASSPTQIGGELFF
>TRBV7-9|-|TRBJ2-1
CASSQTGVRNEQFF
>TRBV11-2|-|TRBJ2-7
CASGGGYEQYF
>TRBV28|-|TRBJ2-7
CASSPGRRAYEQYF
>TRBV4-2|-|TRBJ1-1
CASSQGPGGLTEAFF
>TRBV9|few|TRBJ2-1
CASSPRGGSSYNEQFF
>TRBV19|few|TRBJ1-5
CASSISGGYSNQPQHF
>TRBV19|-|TRBJ2-1
CASSMLAGGYNEQFF
>TRBV27|-|TRBJ2-3
CASSLGAGTGGAGGTQYF
>TRBV4-1|-|TRBJ2-7
CASSQGAGYSYEQYF
>TRBV7-9|-|TRBJ2-2
CASTEWPGPGELFF
>TRBV27|-|TRBJ1-2
CASSSPGPAGYGYTF
>TRBV28|-|TRBJ2-7
CASSSAGLADPPYEQYF
>TRBV7-9|-|TRBJ2-7
CASSLGVGDRQEQYF
>TRBV2|-|TRBJ1-1
CASSMGTGIEAFF
>TRBV6-5|-|TRBJ1-2
CASSSETGAAYGYTF
>TRBV6-5|-|TRBJ1-4
CASSPPGEKLFF
>TRBV11-2|-|TRBJ1-2
CASSLLSGGYGYTF
>TRBV6-6|-|TRBJ2-7
CASSYGASGVYEQYF
>TRBV2|once|TRBJ2-5
CASRPRPAGVETQYF
>TRBV7-8|-|TRBJ2-7
CASSLAVAESYEQYF
>TRBV7-9|few|TRBJ1-1
CASSLNQGMNTEAFF
>TRBV7-9|-|TRBJ2-5
CASSRSRGLQETQYF
>TRBV27|once|TRBJ2-7
CASSLTGPAYEQYF
>TRBV7-8|-|TRBJ2-7
CASSLGVAAGEWGYEQYF
>TRBV4-1|-|TRBJ2-2
CASSPLTGGGGELFF
>TRBV7-9|-|TRBJ2-7
CASSLMGQAREQYF
>TRBV5-5|-|TRBJ1-5
CASSLWVEVNQPQHF
>TRBV4-3|-|TRBJ2-2
CASSVLTGFTGELFF
>TRBV4-1|few|TRBJ1-5
CASSQAGGYNQPQHF
>TRBV7-9|-|TRBJ1-2
CASSLAWLIGMGVGYTF
>TRBV5-6|-|TRBJ1-6
CASSFRPGVLTPLHF
>TRBV7-8|-|TRBJ2-7
CASSLVRGSYEQYF
>TRBV5-6|-|TRBJ2-1
CASSGTGVNEQFF
>TRBV11-2|-|TRBJ2-1
CASSPTSGGYNEQFF
>TRBV9|-|TRBJ2-7
CASSVGLAGVYEQYF
>TRBV29-1|-|TRBJ2-7
CSAVGTESYEQYF
>TRBV28|-|TRBJ2-2
CASTLHGRATGELFF
>TRBV7-7|few|TRBJ2-3
CASSLGIRGRGTDTQYF
>TRBV30|medium-sized|TRBJ2-7
CAWSASDEQYF
>TRBV11-2|-|TRBJ2-2
CASSVGQGAAGELFF
>TRBV28|-|TRBJ1-1
CASRQRGEGRTEAFF
>TRBV6-6|-|TRBJ2-1
CASSYPSQYNEQFF
>TRBV27|-|TRBJ1-5
CASSPLPPHTSNQPQHF
>TRBV27|-|TRBJ1-1
CASSFYGMNTEAFF
>TRBV9|few|TRBJ2-7
CASSANTRSEQYF
>TRBV6-5|-|TRBJ1-1
CASSYGGQNTEAFF
>TRBV5-6|-|TRBJ2-2
CASSWSPGELFF
>TRBV9|few|TRBJ2-3
CASSKGQVEVGDTQYF
>TRBV5-1|once|TRBJ1-1
CASSFLQGGANTEAFF
>TRBV7-9|once|TRBJ1-1
CASSPGTGIEAFF